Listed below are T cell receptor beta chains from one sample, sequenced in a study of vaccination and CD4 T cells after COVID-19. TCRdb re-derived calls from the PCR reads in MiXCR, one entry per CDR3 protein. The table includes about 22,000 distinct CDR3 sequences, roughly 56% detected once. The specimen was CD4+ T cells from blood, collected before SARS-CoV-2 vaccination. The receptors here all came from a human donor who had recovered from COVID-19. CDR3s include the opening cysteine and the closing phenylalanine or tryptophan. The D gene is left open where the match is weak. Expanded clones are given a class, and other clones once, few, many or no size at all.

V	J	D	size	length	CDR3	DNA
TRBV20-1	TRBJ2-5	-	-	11	CSAEHQETQYF	TGCAGTGCTGAACATCAAGAGACCCAGTACTTC
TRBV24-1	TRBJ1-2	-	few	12	CATSDSNYGYTF	TGTGCCACCAGTGACAGTAACTATGGCTACACCTTC
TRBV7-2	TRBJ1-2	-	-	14	CASTVQGSSYGYTF	TGTGCCAGCACCGTACAGGGTTCGAGCTATGGCTACACCTTC
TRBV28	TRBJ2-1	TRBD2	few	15	CASRVEGGHIHEQFF	TGTGCCAGCAGGGTCGAGGGAGGGCATATCCATGAGCAGTTCTTC
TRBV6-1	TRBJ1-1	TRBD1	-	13	CASSTQGDTEAFF	TGTGCCAGCAGTACTCAGGGGGACACTGAAGCTTTCTTT
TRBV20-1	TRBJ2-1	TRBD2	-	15	CSARRSGAYYNEQFF	TGCAGTGCTAGGCGCAGCGGGGCTTACTACAATGAGCAGTTCTTC
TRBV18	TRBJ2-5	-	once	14	CASSPPTGSWTQYF	TGTGCCAGCTCACCGCCGACAGGCTCTTGGACCCAGTACTTC
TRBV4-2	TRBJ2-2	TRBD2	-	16	CASSQVGLAGLRELFF	TGTGCCAGCAGCCAAGTGGGTCTAGCGGGACTGAGGGAGCTGTTTTTT
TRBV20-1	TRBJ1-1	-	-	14	CSAPPDTVNTEAFF	TGCAGTGCCCCTCCGGACACAGTCAACACTGAAGCTTTCTTT
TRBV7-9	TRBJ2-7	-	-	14	CASSFPGESDEQYF	TGTGCCAGCAGCTTTCCAGGGGAGTCGGACGAGCAGTACTTC
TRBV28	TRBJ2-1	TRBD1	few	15	CASSSRDREAYEQFF	TGTGCCAGCAGTTCCCGGGACAGGGAGGCCTATGAGCAGTTCTTC
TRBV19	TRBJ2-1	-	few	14	CASSIIGSSNEQFF	TGTGCCAGTAGTATAATAGGGAGCTCCAATGAGCAGTTCTTC
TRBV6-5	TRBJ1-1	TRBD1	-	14	CASSYADRGSEAFF	TGTGCCAGCAGTTATGCGGACAGGGGATCTGAAGCTTTCTTT
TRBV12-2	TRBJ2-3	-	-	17	CASRSWGLAGVPDTQYF	TGTGCAAGTCGCTCCTGGGGACTAGCGGGAGTCCCAGATACGCAGTATTTT
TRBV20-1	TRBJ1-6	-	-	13	CSAPRETNSPLHF	TGCAGTGCTCCGAGGGAAACCAATTCACCCCTCCACTTT
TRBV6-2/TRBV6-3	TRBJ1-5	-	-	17	CASSYADILYSNQPQHF	TGTGCCAGCAGTTACGCCGACATACTTTATAGCAATCAGCCCCAGCATTTT
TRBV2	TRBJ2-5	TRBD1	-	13	CASVGQRQETQYF	TGTGCCAGCGTGGGACAGCGTCAAGAGACCCAGTACTTC
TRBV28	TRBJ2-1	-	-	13	CASTSSLGGEQFF	TGTGCCAGCACCTCCTCGCTTGGGGGTGAGCAGTTCTTC
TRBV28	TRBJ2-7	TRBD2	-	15	CASRSGTSGTYEQYF	TGTGCCAGCAGATCCGGGACTAGCGGGACCTACGAGCAGTACTTC
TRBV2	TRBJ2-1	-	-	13	CASSDSSYNEQFF	TGTGCCAGCAGTGATTCGTCGTACAATGAGCAGTTCTTC